The clone carrying this T cell receptor beta chain was picked up many times. Germline V gene sequence: CDR1 MNHEY, CDR2 SVGAGI. The CDR3 totals 13 residues. With 0 bases removed from V and 9 bases from J, the gap between germline ends came to 11 bases. The data belong to a study of regulatory T cells in long-lasting Graves disease. Study at large: A definition of persistent Graves' disease required over 5 years of antithyroid drugs plus positive TSH receptor antibodies.

Described time point: persistent/refractory GD, antithyroid drugs over 5 years with positive TRAb. Following extraction of RNA from PBMCs, that RNA was used to make the TCR library. Sequencing libraries for TCR beta were prepared with iRepertoire HTBI primers and Arm-PCR of CDR3 regions. In the original workflow: The study identified 62 TRBV and more than 11 TRBJ segments across samples. TCRdb called the multiplex PCR reads again in MiXCR, with one record for every CDR3 protein. TCRdb's processing, not the authors' own work, is the source of the V and J calls. The sample shows approximately 400,000 distinct CDR3 sequences, less than 25% of them seen only once.

The receptor was isolated from a female donor with Graves disease. This specimen consisted of peripheral blood mononuclear cells (PBMCs), obtained when the disease was refractory, from a patient treated with antithyroid drugs. This chain uses TRBV6-5 with TRBJ1-1; a possible D gene is TRBD1 (6 bases). Here the CDR3 reads CASSYSYDRQAFF. Written as DNA, the CDR3 is TGTGCCAGCAGTTACTCTTACGACAGGCAAGCTTTCTTT.